The 17 T cell receptor beta chains presented below share a single source sample, sequenced in a study of shared clonotypes between healthy human individuals. The table came from immunoSEQ multiplex PCR; TCRdb's copy has only in-frame clones and leaves some out. There are 2 million to 2.5 million clones in the sample; just over 90% occur only once, and 0.35% to 0.45% lies in the top ten. Sequencing input: naive CD4+ T cells from PBMCs. The subset denotes: CD45RA+ positively selected. The receptors here all came from a man in his late teens or twenties in good health. Some clones in this sample may be carry-over from other donors' samples.

The genes are TRBV7-8 and TRBJ2-3, with D possibly called TRBD1 or TRBD2 (5 bases each). The V and J ends lost 3 bases and 9 bases respectively, with 13 bases between them. Germline CDR1 SGHVS, CDR2 FQNEAQ. This CDR3 has 13 amino acids. The CDR3 bases are TGTGCCAGCAGCTTCGTCCGGGACGGAACGCAGTATTTT. Its translation is CASSFVRDGTQYF. Full variable domain (rest looked up from reference TRBV7-8 and TRBJ2-3): GAGVSQSPRYKVAKRGQDVALRCDPISGHVSLFWYQQALGQGPEFLTYFQNEAQLDKSGLPSDRFFAERPEGSVSTLKIQRTQQEDSAVYLCASSFVRDGTQYFGPGTRLTVL.

The rearrangement links TRBV28 to TRBJ2-5; TRBD2 matches at 10 bases. The CDR3 is 15 amino acids. Germline V lookup: CDR1 MDHEN, CDR2 SYDVKM. With V trimmed by 8 bases and J by 10 bases, 16 bases remained unmatched. This CDR3 reads CASGQSGRAFIGQYF. For the CDR3, the DNA is TGTGCCAGCGGACAGAGCGGGAGGGCCTTTATAGGCCAGTACTTC.

The rearrangement links TRBV10-3 to TRBJ2-5; 7 bases are shared with TRBD1. Losses at the gene ends were 7 bases for V and 1 base for J; bases not matched to a gene: 3. Per germline, CDR1 ENHRY and CDR2 SYGVKD. The CDR3 loop spans 13 amino acids. The CDR3 DNA sequence: TGTGCCATCAATAGGGACAGCCAAGAGACCCAGTACTTC. Translated, it gives CAINRDSQETQYF.

This sequence joins TRBV29-1 and TRBJ1-1; D remains unclear. Germline-derived CDR1 and CDR2 are SQVTM and ANQGSEA. The CDR3 is made up of 11 amino acids. V shed 4 bases and J shed 3 bases, with 6 bases lying between them. This CDR3 reads CSVVEHTEAFF. The CDR3 DNA is TGCAGCGTTGTAGAACACACTGAAGCTTTCTTT. Based on the CDR3 plus reference TRBV29-1 and TRBJ1-1, the full variable domain is SAVISQKPSRDICQRGTSLTIQCQVDSQVTMMFWYRQQPGQSLTLIATANQGSEATYESGFVIDKFPISRPNLTFSTLTVSNMSPEDSSIYLCSVVEHTEAFFGQGTRLTVV.

The chain joins TRBV7-5 to TRBJ2-2; TRBD2 was called by the table and not checked on the DNA. TRBV7-5 is an annotated pseudogene. The CDR3 is made up of 17 amino acids. The CDR3 DNA reads as TGTGCCAGAAGCTTAAGAGCGGGCCCCCCTGGGACCGGGGAGCTGTTTTTT. It yields the protein CARSLRAGPPGTGELFF.

The chain employs TRBV5-4 and TRBJ2-7, with D possibly TRBD1 on 6 matching bases. This CDR3 spans 15 amino acids. V shed 1 base and J shed 2 bases, with 13 bases lying between them. CDR1 SGHNT and CDR2 YYREEE come from the germline V gene (reference sequence). The CDR3 DNA is TGTGCCAGCAGCTTGTACGCAGGGGTCACCTACGAGCAGTACTTC. Translated, it gives CASSLYAGVTYEQYF.

The rearrangement links TRBV28 to TRBJ1-5, with D possibly TRBD1 on 6 matching bases. The CDR3 spans 14 residues. Germline CDR1 and CDR2: MDHEN and SYDVKM. V dropped 2 bases and J dropped 6 bases, with 11 bases sitting between them. CDR3 nucleotides: TGTGCCAGCAGTTTAATCAGGGGTGCTCAGCCCCAGCATTTT. Amino acids: CASSLIRGAQPQHF.

This rearrangement joins TRBV5-4 to TRBJ1-4, with D tentatively TRBD1 (6 bases). The CDR3 totals 15 residues. Trimming cost V 0 bases and J 7 bases, with 13 bases left between them. Per the germline V gene, CDR1 is SGHNT and CDR2 is YYREEE (reference sequence). In nucleotides, the CDR3 is TGTGCCAGCAGCTTGGGGGGGCAGGGCGGTGAAAAACTGTTTTTT. Translated, it gives CASSLGGQGGEKLFF. Combining the CDR3 with reference TRBV5-4 and TRBJ1-4 gives the whole variable domain ETGVTQSPTHLIKTRGQQVTLRCSSQSGHNTVSWYQQALGQGPQFIFQYYREEENGRGNFPPRFSGLQFPNYSSELNVNALELDDSALYLCASSLGGQGGEKLFFGSGTQLSVL.

As for this clone: Being one base from a much bigger clone, this may be a read error. The chain couples TRBV6-4 to TRBJ2-7; D is unresolved. Germline V gene data show CDR1 as MRHNA and CDR2 as SNTAGT. V was shortened by 4 bases and J by 4 bases, with 5 bases between the two germline ends. CDR3 length: 11 residues. CDR3 region: CASSVGYEQYF. In nucleotides, the CDR3 is TGTGCCAGCAGTGTAGGGTACGAGCAGTACTTC.

The rearrangement uses TRBV28 and TRBJ2-3; no reliable D call. V shed 3 bases and J shed 3 bases, with 13 bases lying between them. This CDR3 is built from 15 residues. Germline V gives CDR1 MDHEN, CDR2 SYDVKM. CDR3 region: CASSFGRLATDTQYF. The CDR3, as DNA: TGTGCCAGCAGTTTCGGCAGGTTAGCTACAGATACGCAGTATTTT.

The chain uses TRBV11-2 and TRBJ1-2; D is unclear. This CDR3 is 14 amino acids long. Germline V lookup: CDR1 SGHAT, CDR2 FQNNGV. V shed 2 bases and J shed 1 base, with 8 bases lying between them. CDR3 in amino acids: CASSLNPINYGYTF. DNA for the CDR3: TGTGCCAGCAGCTTAAACCCCATTAACTATGGCTACACCTTC.

V and J are TRBV7-2 and TRBJ2-1; 11 positions match TRBD2. Germline trimming cut 5 bases from V and 8 bases from J; bases unmatched to any gene: 11. The CDR3 runs 16 residues. The V gene's germline CDR1 is SGHTA and CDR2 FQGNSA. The CDR3 sequence: CASSVSGLAVGDEQFF. The CDR3 DNA follows: TGTGCCAGCAGCGTATCGGGACTAGCGGTTGGGGATGAGCAGTTCTTC.

The V call is TRBV6-5, the J call TRBJ2-7; D uncertain. Trimming cost V 3 bases and J 0 bases, with 9 bases left between them. The germline gives CDR1 MNHEY, CDR2 SVGAGI. This CDR3 is built from 14 residues. The CDR3 DNA is TGTGCCAGCAGTTATTCGGAAAACTCCTACGAGCAGTACTTC. This sequence encodes CASSYSENSYEQYF.

The rearrangement joins TRBV6-1 to TRBJ1-2; 7 nucleotides align to TRBD1. The CDR3 has 13 amino acids. V dropped 7 bases and J dropped 2; count of bases not matched to a gene: 4. CDR1 and CDR2 (germline): MNHNS, SASEGT. CDR3 in amino acids: CASKPQGNYGYTF. Written as DNA, the CDR3 is TGTGCCAGCAAGCCACAGGGGAACTATGGCTACACCTTC.

J is TRBJ2-3 and V is TRBV5-4; weak D call: TRBD1 (6 bases). Germline CDR1 and CDR2: SGHNT and YYREEE (reference sequence). Trimming removed 1 base at V and 2 bases at J, with 11 bases between. The CDR3 loop spans 15 amino acids. As DNA, the CDR3 is TGTGCCAGCAGCTTGAGGGGGATACTCACAGATACGCAGTATTTT. Translation gives CASSLRGILTDTQYF.

This chain connects TRBV30 to TRBJ1-6, with 7 bases lining up with TRBD1. The V gene end was trimmed by 2 bases and the J gene end by 7 bases; junction bases not matched to a gene: 11. The CDR3 has 16 residues. Germline V gene lookup returns CDR1 GTSNPN and CDR2 SVGIG (reference sequence). The CDR3 loop reads CAWSRDRDSLNSPLHF. Here the CDR3 DNA reads TGTGCCTGGAGTCGAGACCGGGACAGCCTAAATTCACCCCTCCACTTT. The complete variable domain, with remaining parts taken from reference TRBV30 and TRBJ1-6, reads SQTIHQWPATLVQPVGSPLSLECTVEGTSNPNLYWYRQAAGRGLQLLFYSVGIGQISSEVPQNLSASRPQDRQFILSSKKLLLSDSGFYLCAWSRDRDSLNSPLHFGNGTRLTVT.

As to this clone: Other DNA sequences in this specimen translate into the identical CDR3. The chain joins TRBV5-1 to TRBJ2-5, with D possibly called TRBD1 or TRBD2 (5 bases each). With 7 bases removed from V and 1 base from J, the gap between germline ends came to 11 bases. The CDR3 runs 13 residues. CDR1 and CDR2 (germline): SGHRS, YFSETQ. CDR3: CASSGSVQETQYF. The CDR3 region has the DNA TGCGCCAGCTCAGGGAGCGTCCAAGAGACCCAGTACTTC.